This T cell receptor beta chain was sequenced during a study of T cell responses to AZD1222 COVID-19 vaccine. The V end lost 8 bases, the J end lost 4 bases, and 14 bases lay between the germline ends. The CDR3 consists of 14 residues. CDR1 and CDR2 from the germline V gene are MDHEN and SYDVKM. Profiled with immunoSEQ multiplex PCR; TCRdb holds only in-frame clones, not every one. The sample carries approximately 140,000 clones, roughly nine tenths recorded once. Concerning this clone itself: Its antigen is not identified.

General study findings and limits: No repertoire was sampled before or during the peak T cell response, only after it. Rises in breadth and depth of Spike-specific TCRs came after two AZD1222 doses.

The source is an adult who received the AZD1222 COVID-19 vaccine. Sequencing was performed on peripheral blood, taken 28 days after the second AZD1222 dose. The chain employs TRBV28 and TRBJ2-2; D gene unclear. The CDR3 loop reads CASGSAVSTGELFF. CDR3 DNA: TGTGCCAGCGGATCCGCGGTATCCACCGGGGAGCTGTTTTTT. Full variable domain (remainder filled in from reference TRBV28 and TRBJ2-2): DVKVTQSSRYLVKRTGEKVFLECVQDMDHENMFWYRQDPGLGLRLIYFSYDVKMKEKGDIPEGYSVSREKKERFSLILESASTNQTSMYLCASGSAVSTGELFFGEGSRLTVL.